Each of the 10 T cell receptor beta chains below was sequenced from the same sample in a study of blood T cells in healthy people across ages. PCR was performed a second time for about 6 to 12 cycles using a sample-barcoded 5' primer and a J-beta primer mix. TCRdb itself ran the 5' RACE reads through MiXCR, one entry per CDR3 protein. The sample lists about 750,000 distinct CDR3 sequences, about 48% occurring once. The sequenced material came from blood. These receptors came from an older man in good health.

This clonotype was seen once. CDR3 amino acids: CSALGDSADEQYF. CDR3 in DNA: TGCAGTGCTCTGGGCGACTCCGCGGACGAGCAGTACTTC. This sequence joins TRBV20-1 and TRBJ2-7; no firm D call. Germline loops: CDR1 DFQATT, CDR2 SNEGSKA (reference sequence). V was pared by 5 bases and J by 5 bases, with 16 bases between. The CDR3 is 13 amino acids.

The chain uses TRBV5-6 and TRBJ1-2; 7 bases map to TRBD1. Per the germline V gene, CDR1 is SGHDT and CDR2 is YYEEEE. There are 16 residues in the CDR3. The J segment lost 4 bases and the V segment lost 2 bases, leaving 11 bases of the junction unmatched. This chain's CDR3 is CASSLRTGNKFYGYTF. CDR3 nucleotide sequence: TGTGCCAGCAGCTTACGGACAGGAAACAAGTTCTATGGCTACACCTTC. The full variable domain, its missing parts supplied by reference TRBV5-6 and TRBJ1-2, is DAGVTQSPTHLIKTRGQQVTLRCSPKSGHDTVSWYQQALGQGPQFIFQYYEEEERQRGNFPDRFSGHQFPNYSSELNVNALLLGDSALYLCASSLRTGNKFYGYTFGSGTRLTVV.

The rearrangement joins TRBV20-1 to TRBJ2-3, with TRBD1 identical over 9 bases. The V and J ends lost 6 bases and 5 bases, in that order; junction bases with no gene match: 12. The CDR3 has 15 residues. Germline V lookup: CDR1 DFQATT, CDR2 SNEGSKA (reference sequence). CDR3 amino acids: CSAERPGTGLDTQYF. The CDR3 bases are TGCAGTGCAGAACGTCCCGGGACAGGGCTAGATACGCAGTATTTT.

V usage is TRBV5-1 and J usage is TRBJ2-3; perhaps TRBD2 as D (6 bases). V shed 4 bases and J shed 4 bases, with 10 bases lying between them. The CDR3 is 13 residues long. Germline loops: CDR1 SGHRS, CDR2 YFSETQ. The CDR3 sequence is CASSAGGADTQYF. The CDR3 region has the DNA TGCGCCAGCAGCGCAGGAGGGGCAGATACGCAGTATTTT.

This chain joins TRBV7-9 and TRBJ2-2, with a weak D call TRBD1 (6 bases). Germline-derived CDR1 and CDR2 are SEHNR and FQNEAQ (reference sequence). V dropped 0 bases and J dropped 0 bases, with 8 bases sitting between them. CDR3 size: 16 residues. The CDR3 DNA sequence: TGTGCCAGCAGCTTAGCGGACAGAACGAACACCGGGGAGCTGTTTTTT. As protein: CASSLADRTNTGELFF.

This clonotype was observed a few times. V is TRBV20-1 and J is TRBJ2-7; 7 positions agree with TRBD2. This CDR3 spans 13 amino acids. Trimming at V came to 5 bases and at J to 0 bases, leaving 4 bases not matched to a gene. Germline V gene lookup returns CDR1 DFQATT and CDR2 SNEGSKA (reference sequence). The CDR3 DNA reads TGCAGTGCTGGCACTAGCGACTCCTACGAGCAGTACTTC. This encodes CSAGTSDSYEQYF.

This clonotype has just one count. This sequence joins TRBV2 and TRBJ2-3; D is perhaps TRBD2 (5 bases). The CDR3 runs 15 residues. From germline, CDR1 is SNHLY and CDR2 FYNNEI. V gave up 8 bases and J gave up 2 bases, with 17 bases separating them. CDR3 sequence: CASDVGVPFTDTQYF. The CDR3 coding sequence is TGTGCCAGCGACGTGGGAGTCCCCTTCACAGATACGCAGTATTTT.

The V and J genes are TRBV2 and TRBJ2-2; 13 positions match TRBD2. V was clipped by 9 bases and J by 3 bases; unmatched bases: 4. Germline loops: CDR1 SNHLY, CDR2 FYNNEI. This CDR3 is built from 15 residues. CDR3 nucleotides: TGTGCCAGTAGGACTAGCGGGAGTTACACCGGGGAGCTGTTTTTT. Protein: CASRTSGSYTGELFF. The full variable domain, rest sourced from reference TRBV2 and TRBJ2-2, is EPEVTQTPSHQVTQMGQEVILRCVPISNHLYFYWYRQILGQKVEFLVSFYNNEISEKSEIFDDQFSVERPDGSNFTLKIRSTKLEDSAMYFCASRTSGSYTGELFFGEGSRLTVL.

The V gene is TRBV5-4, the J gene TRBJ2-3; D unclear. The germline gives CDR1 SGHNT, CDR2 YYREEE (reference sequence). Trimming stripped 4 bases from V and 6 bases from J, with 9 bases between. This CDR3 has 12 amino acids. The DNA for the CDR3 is TGTGCCAGCAGCCCTGGGTGGGATACGCAGTATTTT. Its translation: CASSPGWDTQYF.

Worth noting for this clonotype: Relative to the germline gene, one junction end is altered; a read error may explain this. Here the CDR3 reads CASTLRGTQCF. In DNA, the CDR3 is TGTGCCAGCACCCTTCGCGGGACCCAGTGCTTC. This chain connects TRBV28 to TRBJ2-7, with a tentative D call TRBD2 (6 bases). This CDR3 has 11 residues. CDR1 and CDR2 from the germline V gene are MDHEN and SYDVKM.